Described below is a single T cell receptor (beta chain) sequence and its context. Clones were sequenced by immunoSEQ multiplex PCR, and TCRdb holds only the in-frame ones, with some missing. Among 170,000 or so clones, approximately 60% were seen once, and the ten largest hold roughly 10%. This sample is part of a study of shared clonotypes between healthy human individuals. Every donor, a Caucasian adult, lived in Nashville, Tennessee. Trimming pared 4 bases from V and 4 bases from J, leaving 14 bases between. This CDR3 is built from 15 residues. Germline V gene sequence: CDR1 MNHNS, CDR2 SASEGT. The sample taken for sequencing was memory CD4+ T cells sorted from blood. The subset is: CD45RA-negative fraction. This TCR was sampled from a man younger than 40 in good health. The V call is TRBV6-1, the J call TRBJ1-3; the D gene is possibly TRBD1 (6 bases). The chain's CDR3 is CASSVPRGSGNTIYF. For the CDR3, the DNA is TGTGCCAGCAGTGTCCCCAGGGGTAGCGGAAACACCATATATTTT.